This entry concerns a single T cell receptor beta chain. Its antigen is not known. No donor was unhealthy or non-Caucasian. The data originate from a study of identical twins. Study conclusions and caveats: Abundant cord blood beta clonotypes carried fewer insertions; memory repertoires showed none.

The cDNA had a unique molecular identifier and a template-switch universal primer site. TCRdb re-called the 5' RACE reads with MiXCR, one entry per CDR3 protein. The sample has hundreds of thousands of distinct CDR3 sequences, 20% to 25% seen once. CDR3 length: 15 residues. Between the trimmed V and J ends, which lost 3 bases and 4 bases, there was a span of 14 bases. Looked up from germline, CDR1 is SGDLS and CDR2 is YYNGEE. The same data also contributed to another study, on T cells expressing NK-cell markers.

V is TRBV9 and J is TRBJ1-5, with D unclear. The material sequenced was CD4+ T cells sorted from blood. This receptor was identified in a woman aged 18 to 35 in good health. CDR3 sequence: CASSEGARENQPQHF. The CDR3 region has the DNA TGTGCCAGCAGCGAGGGAGCACGGGAGAATCAGCCCCAGCATTTT.